These 21 T cell receptor beta chains share one sample of origin, sequenced in a study of T cell responses to AZD1222 COVID-19 vaccine. This table comes from immunoSEQ multiplex PCR, and its TCRdb copy is limited to in-frame clones, with some not included. The sample contains about 120,000 clones, around 90% of which appear only once. Sequencing was performed on peripheral blood, taken on day 0 of AZD1222 vaccination. Receptors originate from an adult in good health.

J is TRBJ1-4 and V is TRBV7-2, with 8 positions matching TRBD1. After removal of 5 bases from V and 1 base from J, the junction contained 6 bases not matched to a gene. The CDR3 length is 16 residues. CDR1 and CDR2 from the germline V gene are SGHTA and FQGNSA. CDR3 in amino acids: CASSPGGAGTNEKLFF. As DNA, the CDR3 is TGTGCCAGCAGCCCAGGGGGCGCAGGAACTAATGAAAAACTGTTTTTT.

V gene TRBV7-9 combines with J gene TRBJ2-3, with 8 bases aligning to TRBD1. CDR1 is SEHNR and CDR2 is FQNEAQ in the germline V gene (reference sequence). V trimming: 4 bases; J trimming: 0 bases; junction bases outside the gene matches: 6. The CDR3 length is 16 residues. This chain's CDR3 is CASSSSDRASTDTQYF. In DNA form, the CDR3 reads TGTGCCAGCAGCTCCTCGGACAGGGCTAGCACAGATACGCAGTATTTT.

The chain employs TRBV29-1 and TRBJ1-2; D gene unclear. Germline V lookup: CDR1 SQVTM, CDR2 ANQGSEA. The CDR3 covers 9 residues. The V end was cut by 7 bases, the J end by 5 bases, with 5 bases between. Written as DNA, the CDR3 is TGCAGCGCTGGGTATGGCTACACCTTC. It codes for CSAGYGYTF.

V usage is TRBV27 and J usage is TRBJ2-5; tentatively, D is TRBD1 (5 bases). The CDR3 spans 15 residues. Trimming removed 0 bases from V and 2 bases from J, with 10 bases in between. CDR1 MNHEY and CDR2 SMNVEV come from the germline V gene (reference sequence). DNA for the CDR3: TGTGCCAGCAGTTTATCGGGGCAGGGACAAGAGACCCAGTACTTC. This codes for CASSLSGQGQETQYF.

The rearrangement links TRBV10-1 to TRBJ2-5; D is uncertain. The CDR3 sequence is 14 residues long. Trimming pared 2 bases from V and 5 bases from J, leaving 12 bases between. Germline assignment: CDR1 WNHNN and CDR2 SYGVQD (reference sequence). The chain's CDR3 is CASSETSLGETQYF. The DNA of the CDR3 is TGCGCCAGCAGTGAGACATCCCTGGGGGAGACCCAGTACTTC.

This clone came up once. The V gene is TRBV2, the J gene TRBJ1-1, with a weak D call TRBD1 (6 bases). Deletions cut 1 base from V and 4 bases from J, with 13 bases between. The CDR3 extends over 15 amino acids. Germline loops: CDR1 SNHLY, CDR2 FYNNEI. The chain's CDR3 is CASSEVHRAGTEAFF. In nucleotides, the CDR3 is TGTGCCAGCAGTGAAGTCCACAGGGCGGGCACTGAAGCTTTCTTT.

This clone was seen a handful of times. The rearrangement uses TRBV7-9 and TRBJ2-7, with D unclear. The CDR3 extends over 15 amino acids. Germline loops: CDR1 SEHNR, CDR2 FQNEAQ (reference sequence). The V end was cut by 5 bases, the J end by 1 base, with 15 bases between. Written as DNA, the CDR3 is TGTGCCAGCAGCCCCCCCGTAGGTCAGTCCTACGAGCAGTACTTC. Protein product: CASSPPVGQSYEQYF.

As for this clone: Different DNA sequences within this sample yield the same CDR3. The chain has TRBV5-1 and TRBJ2-1, with 9 nucleotides matching TRBD1. This CDR3 spans 15 amino acids. Germline lookup yields CDR1 SGHRS and CDR2 YFSETQ. J gave up 5 bases and V 0 bases, and 3 bases lay outside the gene matches. The CDR3 DNA is TGCGCCAGCAGCTTGGACAGGGGGCTAAACAATGAGCAGTTCTTC. Protein product: CASSLDRGLNNEQFF.

This clone was counted a single time. This CDR3 is CASSQGASGANTGELFF. The CDR3 nucleotides read TGTGCCAGCAGCCAAGGTGCTAGCGGAGCGAACACCGGGGAGCTGTTTTTT. The chain carries TRBV3-1 (or the pseudogene TRBV3-2) and TRBJ2-2, with 7 bases fitting TRBD2. In germline, CDR1 is LGHDT, CDR2 YNNKEL (reference sequence). The CDR3 is 17 residues long. After removal of 1 base from V and 0 bases from J, the junction contained 5 bases not matched to a gene.

V and J are TRBV25-1 and TRBJ1-5; D may be TRBD1 (6 bases). CDR3 size: 13 residues. The V gene lost 4 bases and the J gene lost 5 bases, with 9 bases spanning the gap. CDR1 and CDR2 (germline): MGHDK, SYGVNS. CDR3 sequence: CASSAGGDQPQHF. The DNA of the CDR3 is TGTGCCAGCAGTGCGGGGGGCGATCAGCCCCAGCATTTT. The full variable domain, completed using reference TRBV25-1 and TRBJ1-5, is EADIYQTPRYLVIGTGKKITLECSQTMGHDKMYWYQQDPGMELHLIHYSYGVNSTEKGDLSSESTVSRIRTEHFPLTLESARPSHTSQYLCASSAGGDQPQHFGDGTRLSIL.

This clone was seen only once. The chain has TRBV27 and TRBJ2-7, with no clear D. The V gene's germline CDR1 is MNHEY and CDR2 SMNVEV (reference sequence). V gave up 3 bases and J gave up 2 bases, with 11 bases separating them. This CDR3 is built from 14 residues. Here the CDR3 DNA reads TGTGCCAGCAGTTTCCGGGTCGGGCCCTACGAGCAGTACTTC. It yields the protein CASSFRVGPYEQYF.

The chain recombines TRBV7-3 with TRBJ1-2, with no clear D. The CDR3 extends over 15 amino acids. Germline V gene lookup returns CDR1 SGHTA and CDR2 FQGTGA. Between the trimmed V and J ends, which lost 1 base and 8 bases, there was a span of 17 bases. The CDR3 loop reads CASSLRGEGSDGYTF. The CDR3 nucleotides are TGTGCCAGCAGCTTAAGGGGTGAGGGATCTGACGGCTACACCTTC.

The genes are TRBV30 and TRBJ1-2, with D unclear. Germline values: CDR1 GTSNPN, CDR2 SVGIG (reference sequence). CDR3 length: 10 amino acids. Trimming stripped 4 bases from V and 8 bases from J, with 8 bases between. CDR3 sequence (DNA): TGTGCCTGGACGGGGAACGGCTACACCTTC. Translating gives CAWTGNGYTF. Combining the CDR3 with reference TRBV30 and TRBJ1-2 gives the whole variable domain SQTIHQWPATLVQPVGSPLSLECTVEGTSNPNLYWYRQAAGRGLQLLFYSVGIGQISSEVPQNLSASRPQDRQFILSSKKLLLSDSGFYLCAWTGNGYTFGSGTRLTVV.

The rearrangement links TRBV13 to TRBJ1-1; the match to TRBD1 covers 8 bases. This CDR3 is built from 14 residues. The V and J ends lost 6 bases and 6 bases, in that order; junction bases with no gene match: 9. The V gene's germline CDR1 is PRHDT and CDR2 FYEKMQ (reference sequence). The CDR3: CASRQDRVGAEAFF. The CDR3 coding sequence is TGTGCCAGCAGGCAGGACAGGGTTGGGGCTGAAGCTTTCTTT.

The CDR3 nucleotides read TGTGCCAGCAGCTTAACAAGTAATACAGAGCAGTTCTTC. This codes for CASSLTSNTEQFF. V gene TRBV7-3 combines with J gene TRBJ2-1; no reliable D call. The germline gives CDR1 SGHTA, CDR2 FQGTGA. Trimming pared 0 bases from V and 10 bases from J, leaving 10 bases between. The CDR3 covers 13 residues.

This clone was observed a single time. J is TRBJ2-5 and V is TRBV10-3, with 7 bases aligning to TRBD1. There are 14 residues in the CDR3. J lost 4 bases, V lost 2 bases, and 4 bases had no gene match. In germline, CDR1 is ENHRY, CDR2 SYGVKD. The CDR3 DNA reads TGTGCCATCAGTGAGGACAGGGTTGCAGAGACCCAGTACTTC. Amino acid sequence: CAISEDRVAETQYF.

The chain recombines TRBV15 with TRBJ2-7; no reliable D call. Trimming cost V 9 bases and J 5 bases, with 5 bases left between them. The CDR3 has 9 amino acids. Germline CDR1 is LNHNV and CDR2 is YYDKDF (reference sequence). The CDR3 reads CATSNEQYF. CDR3 coding DNA: TGTGCCACAAGTAACGAGCAGTACTTC.

The chain links TRBV5-8 to TRBJ1-1; 10 positions match TRBD1. Germline CDR1 reads SGHTS; CDR2 reads YDEGEE. The junction had 4 bases not matched to a gene; V was cut back by 5 bases and J by 6 bases. The CDR3 spans 13 residues. CDR3 nucleotides: TGTGCCAGCAGGACCGGGACAGGGGCTGAAGCTTTCTTT. It translates to CASRTGTGAEAFF.

J is TRBJ1-1 and V is TRBV7-2; D is ambiguous. Trimming left V 3 bases short and J 6 bases short, with 11 bases between. Germline CDR1 is SGHTA and CDR2 is FQGNSA. The CDR3 extends over 13 amino acids. The CDR3 protein is CASSFPLSSEAFF. The CDR3 bases are TGTGCCAGCAGCTTCCCGTTGTCATCTGAAGCTTTCTTT.

This chain joins TRBV30 and TRBJ2-7, with D unclear. With 0 bases removed from V and 5 bases from J, the gap between germline ends came to 14 bases. The CDR3 runs 14 residues. Germline CDR1 GTSNPN, CDR2 SVGIG (reference sequence). The CDR3 sequence is CAWSVGRVADEQYF. The DNA for the CDR3 is TGTGCCTGGAGTGTCGGAAGGGTAGCCGACGAGCAGTACTTC.

This chain links TRBV2 with TRBJ2-1; maybe TRBD2 (6 bases). Germline V gene lookup returns CDR1 SNHLY and CDR2 FYNNEI. This CDR3 has 14 amino acids. Trimming shortened V by 8 bases and J by 7 bases, and 18 bases separated the two germline ends. In DNA form, the CDR3 reads TGTGCCAGCGCGGTGGGGAGGACGCGGAATGAGCAGTTCTTC. As protein: CASAVGRTRNEQFF.